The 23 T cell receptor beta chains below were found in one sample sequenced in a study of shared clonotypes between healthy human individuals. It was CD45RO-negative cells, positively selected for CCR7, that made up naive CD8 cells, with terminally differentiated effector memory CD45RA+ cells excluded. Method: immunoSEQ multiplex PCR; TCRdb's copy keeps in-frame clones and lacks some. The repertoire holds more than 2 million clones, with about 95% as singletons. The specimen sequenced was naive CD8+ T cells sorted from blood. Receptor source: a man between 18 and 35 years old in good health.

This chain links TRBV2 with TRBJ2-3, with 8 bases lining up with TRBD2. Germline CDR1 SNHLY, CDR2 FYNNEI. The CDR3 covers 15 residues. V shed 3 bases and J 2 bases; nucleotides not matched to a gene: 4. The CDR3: CASSDGGVHTDTQYF. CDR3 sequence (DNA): TGTGCCAGCAGTGACGGGGGGGTTCACACAGATACGCAGTATTTT.

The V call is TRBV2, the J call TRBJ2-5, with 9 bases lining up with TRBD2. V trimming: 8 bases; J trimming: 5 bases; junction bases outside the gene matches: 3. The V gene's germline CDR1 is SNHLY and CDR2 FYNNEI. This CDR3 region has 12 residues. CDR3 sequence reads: CASCAGGETQYF. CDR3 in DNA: TGTGCCAGCTGTGCGGGGGGGGAGACCCAGTACTTC.

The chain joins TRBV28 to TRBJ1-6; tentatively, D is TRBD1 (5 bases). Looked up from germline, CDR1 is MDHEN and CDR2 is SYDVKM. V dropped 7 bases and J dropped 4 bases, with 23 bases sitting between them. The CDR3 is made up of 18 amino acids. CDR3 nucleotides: TGTGCCAGCACCACCGGGGGACTTCACCATTTATATAATTCACCCCTCCACTTT. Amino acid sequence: CASTTGGLHHLYNSPLHF.

The CDR3 is CASSDRAWVGEQFF. The DNA for the CDR3 is TGTGCCAGCAGCGACAGGGCATGGGTGGGTGAGCAGTTCTTC. V usage is TRBV28 and J usage is TRBJ2-1; TRBD1 agrees at 7 bases. J lost 9 bases, V lost 6 bases, and 11 bases had no gene match. The CDR3 runs to 14 residues. Germline V gives CDR1 MDHEN, CDR2 SYDVKM. Based on the CDR3 plus reference TRBV28 and TRBJ2-1, the full variable domain is DVKVTQSSRYLVKRTGEKVFLECVQDMDHENMFWYRQDPGLGLRLIYFSYDVKMKEKGDIPEGYSVSREKKERFSLILESASTNQTSMYLCASSDRAWVGEQFFGPGTRLTVL.

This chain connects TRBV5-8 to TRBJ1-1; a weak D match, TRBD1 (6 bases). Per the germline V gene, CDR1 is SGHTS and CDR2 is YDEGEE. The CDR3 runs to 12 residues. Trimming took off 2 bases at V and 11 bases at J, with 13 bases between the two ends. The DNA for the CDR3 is TGTGCCAGCAGCTTCCGGGGGCAGGTGGCTTTCTTT. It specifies CASSFRGQVAFF.

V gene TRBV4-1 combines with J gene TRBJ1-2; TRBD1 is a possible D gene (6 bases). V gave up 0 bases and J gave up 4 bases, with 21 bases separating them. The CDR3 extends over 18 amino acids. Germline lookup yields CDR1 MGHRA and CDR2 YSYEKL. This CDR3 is CASSQDLGLWQGIYGYTF. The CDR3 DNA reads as TGCGCCAGCAGCCAAGATTTGGGCCTTTGGCAGGGGATCTATGGCTACACCTTC.

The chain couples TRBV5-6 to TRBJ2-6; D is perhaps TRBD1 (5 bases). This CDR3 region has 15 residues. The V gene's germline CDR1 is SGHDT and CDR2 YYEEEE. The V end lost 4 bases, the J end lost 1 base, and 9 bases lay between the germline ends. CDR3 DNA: TGTGCCAGCAGCGTCAGGGAATCTGGGGCCAACGTCCTGACTTTC. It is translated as CASSVRESGANVLTF.

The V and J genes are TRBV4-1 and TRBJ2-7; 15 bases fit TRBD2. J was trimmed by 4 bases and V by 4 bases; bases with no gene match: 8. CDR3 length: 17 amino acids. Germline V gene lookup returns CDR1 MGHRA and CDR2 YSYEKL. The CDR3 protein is CASSLWGGLAGGYEQYF. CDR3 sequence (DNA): TGCGCCAGCAGCCTTTGGGGCGGACTAGCGGGGGGGTACGAGCAGTACTTC.

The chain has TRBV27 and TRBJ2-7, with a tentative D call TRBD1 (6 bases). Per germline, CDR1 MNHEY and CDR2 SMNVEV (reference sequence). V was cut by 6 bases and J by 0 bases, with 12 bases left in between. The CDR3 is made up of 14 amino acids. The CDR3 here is CASRLQDSSYEQYF. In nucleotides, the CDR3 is TGTGCCAGCAGACTTCAGGACAGCTCCTACGAGCAGTACTTC.

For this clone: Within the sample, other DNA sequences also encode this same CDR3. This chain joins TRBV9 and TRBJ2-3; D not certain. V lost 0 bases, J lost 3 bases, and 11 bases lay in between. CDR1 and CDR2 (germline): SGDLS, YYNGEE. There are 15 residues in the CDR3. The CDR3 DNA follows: TGTGCCAGCAGCGTAGAGGGCGGTCGGACAGATACGCAGTATTTT. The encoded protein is CASSVEGGRTDTQYF.

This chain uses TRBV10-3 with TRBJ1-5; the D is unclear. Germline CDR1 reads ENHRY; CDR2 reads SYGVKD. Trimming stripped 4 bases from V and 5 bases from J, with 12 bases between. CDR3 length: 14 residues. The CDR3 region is CAISGDKGDQPQHF. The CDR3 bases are TGTGCCATCAGTGGTGATAAGGGTGATCAGCCCCAGCATTTT.

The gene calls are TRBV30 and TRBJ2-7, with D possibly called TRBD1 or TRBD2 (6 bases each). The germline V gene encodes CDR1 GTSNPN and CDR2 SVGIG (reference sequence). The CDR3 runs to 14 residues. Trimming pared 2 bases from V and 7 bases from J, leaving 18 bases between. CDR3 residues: CAWSLGGLGEEQYF. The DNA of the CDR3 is TGTGCCTGGAGTCTCGGGGGCCTAGGGGAAGAGCAGTACTTC.

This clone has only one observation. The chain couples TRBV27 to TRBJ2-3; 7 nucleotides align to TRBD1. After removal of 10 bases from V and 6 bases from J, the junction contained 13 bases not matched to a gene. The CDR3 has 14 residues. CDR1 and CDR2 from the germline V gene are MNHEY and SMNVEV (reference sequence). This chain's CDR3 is CATHRRGQLDTQYF. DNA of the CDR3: TGTGCCACCCACCGAAGGGGGCAATTGGATACGCAGTATTTT.

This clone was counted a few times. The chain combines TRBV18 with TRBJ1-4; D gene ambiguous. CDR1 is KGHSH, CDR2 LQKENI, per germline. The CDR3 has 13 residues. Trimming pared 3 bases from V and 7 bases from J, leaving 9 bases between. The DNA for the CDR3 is TGTGCCAGCTCACCGGGAGTTGCTGAAAAACTGTTTTTT. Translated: CASSPGVAEKLFF.

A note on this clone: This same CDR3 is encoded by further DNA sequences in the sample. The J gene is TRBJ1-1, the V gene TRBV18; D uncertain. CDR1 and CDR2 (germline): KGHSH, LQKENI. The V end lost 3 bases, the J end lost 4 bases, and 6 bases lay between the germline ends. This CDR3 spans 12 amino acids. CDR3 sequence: CASSPGSTEAFF. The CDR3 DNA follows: TGTGCCAGCTCACCCGGCTCCACTGAAGCTTTCTTT.

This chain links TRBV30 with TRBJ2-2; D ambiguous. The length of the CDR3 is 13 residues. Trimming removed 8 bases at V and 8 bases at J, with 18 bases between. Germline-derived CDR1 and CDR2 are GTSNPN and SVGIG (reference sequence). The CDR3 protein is CATRETVRGELFF. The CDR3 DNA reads TGTGCCACTCGCGAGACTGTCAGGGGGGAGCTGTTTTTT.

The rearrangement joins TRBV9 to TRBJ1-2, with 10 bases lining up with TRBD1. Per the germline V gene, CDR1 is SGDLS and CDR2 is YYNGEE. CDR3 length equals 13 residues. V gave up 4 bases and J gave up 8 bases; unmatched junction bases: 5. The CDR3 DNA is TGTGCCAGCAGCTCGGGGACAGGGGACGGCTACACCTTC. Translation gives CASSSGTGDGYTF.

The CDR3 sequence: CASRDTGPTGELFF. DNA of the CDR3: TGTGCCAGCCGGGACACTGGACCCACCGGGGAGCTGTTTTTT. V and J are TRBV25-1 and TRBJ2-2, with a possible D match to TRBD1 (6 bases). The CDR3 length is 14 residues. Trimming shortened V by 8 bases and J by 4 bases, and 14 bases separated the two germline ends. Germline CDR1 and CDR2: MGHDK and SYGVNS.

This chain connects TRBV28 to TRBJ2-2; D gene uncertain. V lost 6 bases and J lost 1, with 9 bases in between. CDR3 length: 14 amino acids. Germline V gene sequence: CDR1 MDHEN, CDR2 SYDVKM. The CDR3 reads CASRTNLNTGELFF. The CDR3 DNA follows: TGTGCCAGCAGGACAAATTTGAACACCGGGGAGCTGTTTTTT.

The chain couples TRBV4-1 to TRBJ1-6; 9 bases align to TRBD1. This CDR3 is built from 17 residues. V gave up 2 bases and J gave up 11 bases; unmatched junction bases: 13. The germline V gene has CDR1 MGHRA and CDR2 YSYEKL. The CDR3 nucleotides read TGCGCCAGCAGCCAATCACGACAGGGGGGAAATTTTACACCCCTCCACTTT. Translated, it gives CASSQSRQGGNFTPLHF.

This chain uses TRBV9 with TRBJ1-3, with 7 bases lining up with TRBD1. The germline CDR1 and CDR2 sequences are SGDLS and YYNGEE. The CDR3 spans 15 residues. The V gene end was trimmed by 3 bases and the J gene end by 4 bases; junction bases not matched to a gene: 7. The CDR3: CASSAGGTAGNTIYF. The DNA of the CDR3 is TGTGCCAGCAGCGCGGGAGGGACAGCAGGAAACACCATATATTTT.

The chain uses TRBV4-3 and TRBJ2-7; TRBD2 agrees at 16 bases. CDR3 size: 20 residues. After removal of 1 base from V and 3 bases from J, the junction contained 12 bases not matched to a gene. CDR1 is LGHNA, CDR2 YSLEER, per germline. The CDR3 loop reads CASSQVLDLGLAGGYYEQYF. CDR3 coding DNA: TGCGCCAGCAGCCAAGTCTTAGACTTGGGACTAGCGGGAGGGTACTACGAGCAGTACTTC.

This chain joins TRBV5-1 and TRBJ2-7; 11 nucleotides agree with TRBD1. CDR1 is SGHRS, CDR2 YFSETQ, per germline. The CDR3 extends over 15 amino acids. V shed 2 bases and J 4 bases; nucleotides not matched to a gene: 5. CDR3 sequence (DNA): TGCGCCAGCAGCTTCGGACAGGGGGCCCTATACGAGCAGTACTTC. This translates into CASSFGQGALYEQYF.